Shown below are 2 T cell receptor beta chains from a single sample sequenced in a study of T cells in Graves' hyperthyroidism and ophthalmopathy. Regions amplified from RNA transcripts were the TCR beta CDR3 regions. Researchers ran a first-round RT-PCR on the TCR CDR3 using the HTBI primer set. TCRdb processed the multiplex PCR reads anew with MiXCR; each CDR3 protein has one entry. Of about 380,000 distinct CDR3 sequences in the sample, around 14% were seen once. What was sequenced was blood. All receptors derive from a woman in her fifties or sixties with Graves' hyperthyroidism.

At least ten counts were recorded for this clonotype. The chain links TRBV7-2 to TRBJ1-2, with unresolved D. Germline CDR1 reads SGHTA; CDR2 reads FQGNSA. V was cut by 1 base and J by 4 bases, with 7 bases left in between. This CDR3 contains 13 residues. The CDR3 DNA follows: TGTGCCAGCAGCTTAGATGAGTCCTATGGCTACACCTTC. This translates into CASSLDESYGYTF.

V is TRBV19 and J is TRBJ2-3; weak D call: TRBD1 (6 bases). The CDR3 sequence is 14 residues long. V gave up 6 bases and J gave up 4 bases, with 14 bases separating them. Looked up from germline, CDR1 is LNHDA and CDR2 is SQIVND (reference sequence). The CDR3 nucleotides read TGTGCCAGTAGGGCAGGGGCCAGCTCAGATACGCAGTATTTT. It is translated as CASRAGASSDTQYF.